This T cell receptor (beta chain) is from a study of somatic mutations in cytotoxic T cells in rheumatoid arthritis. Study observations and caveats: Measurement of CD8+ T-cell clonality revealed no significant difference between rheumatoid arthritis patients and age-matched healthy controls.

There are 15 residues in the CDR3. Germline CDR1 is LNHNV and CDR2 is YYDKDF (reference sequence). Trimming stripped 5 bases from V and 0 bases from J, with 13 bases between. Some clones are missing from TCRdb's copy, which holds only in-frame ones; the method was immunoSEQ multiplex PCR. The sample shows about 18,000 clones, around 83% of them seen only once. As concerns this clone: Its antigen is unknown.

J is TRBJ1-1 and V is TRBV15; perhaps TRBD1 as D (5 bases). This TCR was sampled from an adult with rheumatoid arthritis. Sequenced sample: CD8+ T cells sorted from blood. The CDR3 spells CATSSPGGLNTEAFF. The CDR3 nucleotides are TGTGCCACCAGCTCCCCGGGGGGGTTGAACACTGAAGCTTTCTTT.